This T cell receptor beta chain was sequenced for a study of blood T cells in healthy people across ages. With respect to this clonotype: Its antigen is still unknown.

Primers used in a second PCR of roughly 7 to 11 cycles were a sample-barcoded 5' primer and a J-beta primer mix. With 12 random nucleotides, a template-switch adaptor tagged each individual cDNA molecule. TCRdb itself ran the 5' RACE reads through MiXCR, one entry per CDR3 protein. This table holds some 1.8 million distinct CDR3 sequences, 30% to 40% found once. Findings and limits, study-wide: Possibly, changes in expanded clonotypes were confounded because donor CMV status was unknown.

The study drew donors from healthy Caucasian individuals in Russia aged about 6 to 95. The CDR3 runs to 15 residues. Germline assignment: CDR1 KGHDR and CDR2 SFDVKD. The J segment lost 6 bases and the V segment lost 1 base, leaving 4 bases of the junction unmatched. This chain uses TRBV24-1 with TRBJ2-1; 8 bases are a match to TRBD1. This receptor was identified in a human donor in good health. Sequencing used blood. CDR3 protein: CATSDFRDRSNEQFF. The CDR3 DNA reads TGTGCCACCAGTGATTTTAGGGACAGGTCCAATGAGCAGTTCTTC.